A selection of T cell receptor beta chains follows, all from one sample in a study of T cell clones after liver transplantation. This table comes from immunoSEQ multiplex PCR, and its TCRdb copy is limited to in-frame clones, with some not included. The sample holds over 50,000 clones; approximately 87% are singletons and the top ten take around 15%. Sample: CD8+ T cells from blood, taken 12 months after liver transplant. These receptors were collected from a human patient who received a liver transplant. A share of the T cells may be of graft donor origin. The CDR3 runs from the conserved cysteine through the conserved F or W. The D gene is left open where the match is weak. Clone size is shown for a subset of rows, as once, few, many or a class of expanded clone.

cdr3_nt cdr3_aa v_call d_call j_call clone_size
TGTGCCAGCAGCTTACCGACCGGGACAGAAGTTCCCTACGAGCAGTACTTC CASSLPTGTEVPYEQYF TRBV11-2 TRBD1 TRBJ2-7 -
TGTGCCAGCAGTTCACGGGGGGCCGGGGAGCTGTTTTTT CASSSRGAGELFF TRBV28 TRBD2 TRBJ2-2 -
TGTGCCAGCAGCTGGTGGACTAGCGGGAGATTGGTGTACGAGCAGTACTTC CASSWWTSGRLVYEQYF TRBV5-4 TRBD2 TRBJ2-7 few
TGTGCCAGCTCAAGAAGGGGTTCCTACGAGCAGTACTTC CASSRRGSYEQYF TRBV11-2 - TRBJ2-7 -
TGTGCCACCAGCAGGGGGCGGGTCACTGAAGCTTTCTTT CATSRGRVTEAFF TRBV15 - TRBJ1-1 -
TGTGCCAGCAGTTACGGGGGTGAAAAAGGGACTGAAGCTTTCTTT CASSYGGEKGTEAFF TRBV6-5 - TRBJ1-1 medium-sized
TGTGCCAGCAGCTTCATCGACAGCTACGAGCAGTACTTC CASSFIDSYEQYF TRBV7-9 - TRBJ2-7 -
TGTGCCACCAGCAGAGATCCTAGCGGGAGCAGCAGGGCCGGGGAGCTGTTTTTT CATSRDPSGSSRAGELFF TRBV15 TRBD2 TRBJ2-2 -
TGTGCCAGCAGACATAGCTCTGGGGCCAACGTCCTGACTTTC CASRHSSGANVLTF TRBV19 - TRBJ2-6 once
TGTGCCAGCAGCCGAGGACTAGTTTTGGAGACCCAGTACTTC CASSRGLVLETQYF TRBV7-8 TRBD2 TRBJ2-5 -
TGTGCCAGCAGCTCCCCCGACGGAAGGAGCTCCTACGAGCAGTACTTC CASSSPDGRSSYEQYF TRBV7-9 - TRBJ2-7 -
TGCGCCAGCAGCGGGACAGGGGGCTACGAGCAGTACTTC CASSGTGGYEQYF TRBV4-1 TRBD1 TRBJ2-7 -
TGTGCCAGCAGGGGGGGACTCCCCTCCTACAATGAGCAGTTCTTC CASRGGLPSYNEQFF TRBV5-4 - TRBJ2-1 medium-sized
TGTGCCAGCAGCTCCATATCCTACGAGCAGTACTTC CASSSISYEQYF TRBV7-9 - TRBJ2-7 -
TGTGCCAGCAGTACAGCGACAGGGTATCCTGAAGCTTTCTTT CASSTATGYPEAFF TRBV6-1 TRBD1 TRBJ1-1 -
TGTGCCAGTAGTATAGGGAGGATCCGGACAGGGAGGAAGGACTATGGCTACACCTTC CASSIGRIRTGRKDYGYTF TRBV19 TRBD1 TRBJ1-2 -
TGTGCCAGCAGCTTGGCCGGGACAGCCCTTGAAGCTTTCTTT CASSLAGTALEAFF TRBV7-9 TRBD1 TRBJ1-1 -
TGTGCCAGCAGCCTCCGACAGTATGGCTACGAGCAGTACTTC CASSLRQYGYEQYF TRBV5-6 - TRBJ2-7 -
TGTGCCAGCAGTGTCCAGGGGCTTAGCTCTGGGGCCAACGTCCTGACTTTC CASSVQGLSSGANVLTF TRBV6-1 - TRBJ2-6 once
TGTGCCAGCAGTCCAGATCCGGGACTACCCTTCTACGAGCAGTACTTC CASSPDPGLPFYEQYF TRBV27 TRBD2 TRBJ2-7 -
TGTGCCAGTAGTCTGTTCGACGAGCAGTACTTC CASSLFDEQYF TRBV19 - TRBJ2-7 -
TGTGCCAGCACTCCATCGGGACGGCCCTACGAGCAGTACTTC CASTPSGRPYEQYF TRBV2 - TRBJ2-7 -